This T cell receptor (beta chain) comes out of a study of shared clonotypes between healthy human individuals. The CDR3 runs to 16 residues. The V segment lost 7 bases and the J segment 12 bases; nucleotides outside the gene matches: 21. The germline CDR1 and CDR2 sequences are SNHLY and FYNNEI. In the case of this clone: The antigen remains undetermined.

Only in-frame clones appear in the TCRdb table, and some are missing; sequencing was by immunoSEQ multiplex PCR. The sample holds about 2 million clones, around 95% seen once. Notes on the study in general: Sampling involved blood alone; tissue repertoires likely differ.

Sequenced: naive CD4+ T cells sorted from blood. Indicated subset: CD45RA+ positively selected. The chain combines TRBV2 with TRBJ2-3, with 8 bases that match TRBD2. The receptor was isolated from a man aged 18 to 30 in good health. For the CDR3, the DNA is TGTGCCAGCATCGAGCAGGAAGGGACTAGGGGGATCCCCCAGTATTTT. Translation: CASIEQEGTRGIPQYF. The whole variable domain, filled in from reference TRBV2 and TRBJ2-3, reads EPEVTQTPSHQVTQMGQEVILRCVPISNHLYFYWYRQILGQKVEFLVSFYNNEISEKSEIFDDQFSVERPDGSNFTLKIRSTKLEDSAMYFCASIEQEGTRGIPQYFGPGTRLTVL.